This TCR beta chain was captured by sequencing in a study of blood T cell repertoires in COVID-19 (TCRdb year 2020). Concerning the study at large: Samples covering the acute and convalescent phases of COVID-19 were provided by collaborators in the United States, Italy and Spain. The prospective study material was composed of cDNA or gDNA derived from T cells, B-cell-depleted T cells, or PBMCs. Subjects who had been exposed to COVID-19, were actively infected with it, or had recovered from it provided the deeply sampled blood TCRbeta repertoires that made up the dataset. The repertoires were released in a freely available public database meant as a resource for research on the immune response to SARS-CoV-2. The samples were drawn from two sources: the first 160 participants of the ongoing ImmuneRACE study, and fewer than 1,500 subjects contributed by 6 global collaborators. The sample metadata nearly always contained a de-identified subject ID, COVID-19 status, age in years and sex. Where HLA class I and class II types were available, the types were taken from metadata supplied by the sample provider, not from assay-based typing.

Overall study outcomes, separate from this receptor: The quantity of clinical and demographic metadata differed by source and by participant and was supplied without curation.

The immunoSEQ Assay, a bias-controlled multiplex PCR, was used to amplify TCRbeta CDR3 regions from genomic DNA. Processing in the source paper ran as follows. Nucleated cell counts per sample were estimated from amplification of reference gene primers within the assay. Sequence reads were collapsed and filtered to measure the absolute abundance of every unique TCRbeta CDR3 rearrangement. Productive Simpson clonality was computed per sample as the square root of Simpson's diversity index over productive rearrangements. TCRdb holds this immuneACCESS table with in-frame rearrangements only. Some clones are missing; in checked studies, unresolved V genes explain under half, and the rest has no known cause. For V, J and clone size, that table is used; D and trimming come from the DNA. This sample gives around 260,000 clones in total; about 89% of them show up just once. The top ten clonotypes cover around 10% of the sample.

Another Seattle source contributed samples from volunteer blood donors who had recovered from COVID-19. Collaborating institutions collected whole blood in K2EDTA tubes following their own protocols. For TCRbeta analysis, collaborator samples were shipped as frozen whole blood, as isolated PBMCs, or as DNA extracted from either sample type. This clone was counted once. This receptor's antigen is unknown. Base quality data are lacking; no much larger clone is found one base away. Relative to germline, V is 4 bases shorter and J is 1 base shorter, with 8 bases between their ends. CDR1 and CDR2 (LNHNV, YYDKDF) derive from the germline V gene (reference sequence). The CDR3 sequence holds 13 residues, the cysteine and phenylalanine included. CDR3 DNA is the only sequence kept; it has 39 bases, read in frame from the first base.

The TCR originated in a middle-aged man who had recovered from COVID-19. The material sequenced was peripheral blood. The rearrangement joined TRBV15 to TRBJ2-7, with a tentative D gene TRBD1 over 5 matching bases. The DNA reads TGTGCCACCAGCATTCAGGGTTCCTACGAGCAGTACTTC. Its coded protein is CATSIQGSYEQYF.